This entry lists 13 T cell receptor beta chains sequenced from one sample in a study of lymphopenia after photon versus proton radiotherapy. TCRdb keeps only in-frame clones here, not all; method: immunoSEQ multiplex PCR. Among over 50,000 clones listed, around 85% were seen once. Sequencing was performed on peripheral blood, taken from a patient treated with photon-based radiotherapy. The source is a man in his forties or fifties with gastric cancer.

V is TRBV4-1 and J is TRBJ1-5, with D unclear. Germline V gives CDR1 MGHRA, CDR2 YSYEKL. The CDR3 loop spans 15 amino acids. Between the trimmed V and J ends, which lost 0 bases and 9 bases, there was a span of 15 bases. The CDR3 protein is CASSQDQTVGRPQHF. The CDR3 DNA sequence: TGCGCCAGCAGCCAAGATCAAACGGTAGGTCGGCCCCAGCATTTT.

This chain uses TRBV29-1 with TRBJ1-4; D is undetermined. The CDR3 has 12 residues. Germline V gene lookup returns CDR1 SQVTM and CDR2 ANQGSEA. V lost 3 bases, J lost 6 bases, and 8 bases lay in between. The CDR3 DNA is TGCAGCGTTGACGGTGGGGATGAAAAACTGTTTTTT. This sequence encodes CSVDGGDEKLFF.

The chain recombines TRBV30 with TRBJ2-2; no firm D call. The germline V gene has CDR1 GTSNPN and CDR2 SVGIG (reference sequence). This CDR3 comprises 15 residues. V was trimmed by 0 bases and J by 6 bases, leaving 14 bases between them. The CDR3 sequence is CAWSVMGRLSGELFF. The CDR3 nucleotides read TGTGCCTGGAGTGTTATGGGTCGCCTATCCGGGGAGCTGTTTTTT.

The chain has TRBV6-1 and TRBJ2-7; 8 bases map to TRBD1. With 5 bases clipped from V and 5 bases from J, the junction kept 8 bases outside the gene matches. There are 14 residues in the CDR3. Germline CDR1 reads MNHNS; CDR2 reads SASEGT. The CDR3 region is CASSPRTGLNEQYF. CDR3 bases: TGTGCCAGCAGTCCCCGGACAGGGCTGAACGAGCAGTACTTC.

Points on this clone: Sequence at one end of the junction differs from germline and may be a read error. The genes are TRBV5-6 and TRBJ2-2; D perhaps matches TRBD1 (5 bases). Germline CDR1 reads SGHDT; CDR2 reads YYEEEE. This CDR3 region has 14 residues. Here the CDR3 reads CASSYLRAQGALFF. CDR3 DNA: TGTGCCAGCAGCTACCTCCGGGCCCAAGGGGCGCTGTTTTTT.

This clone came up once. This chain joins TRBV7-2 and TRBJ2-7, with 9 positions matching TRBD1. CDR1 and CDR2 from the germline V gene are SGHTA and FQGNSA. The CDR3 spans 18 residues. J lost 1 base, V lost 1 base, and 11 bases had no gene match. The CDR3 spells CASSLEGTGKFRSYEQYF. The CDR3 nucleotides are TGTGCCAGCAGCTTAGAGGGGACAGGGAAGTTTAGGTCCTACGAGCAGTACTTC.

In its sample, this clone was seen once. The rearrangement links TRBV19 to TRBJ2-2; 9 nucleotides align to TRBD2. This CDR3 is 14 amino acids long. V was pared by 5 bases and J by 8 bases, with 6 bases of the junction left unmatched. Per the germline V gene, CDR1 is LNHDA and CDR2 is SQIVND (reference sequence). The CDR3 DNA follows: TGTGCCAGTAGTCCGGGGACTAGCTCTGGGGAGCTGTTTTTT. Translated: CASSPGTSSGELFF.

The CDR3 loop reads CASSATGGDYNEQFF. DNA for the CDR3: TGTGCCAGCAGTGCGACAGGGGGAGACTACAATGAGCAGTTCTTC. V is TRBV6-1 and J is TRBJ2-1, with 9 nucleotides matching TRBD1. The V segment lost 4 bases and the J segment 3 bases; nucleotides outside the gene matches: 4. Germline CDR1 is MNHNS and CDR2 is SASEGT. This CDR3 comprises 15 residues.

This chain links TRBV18 with TRBJ1-1; D gene unclear. Trimming cost V 3 bases and J 4 bases, with 12 bases left between them. This CDR3 is built from 14 residues. CDR1 is KGHSH, CDR2 LQKENI, per germline. CDR3 loop: CASSPPDGRTEAFF. Written as DNA, the CDR3 is TGTGCCAGCTCACCCCCGGACGGTCGCACTGAAGCTTTCTTT.

In nucleotides, the CDR3 is TGCAGCGCCGTGACAGAATACAATGAGCAGTTCTTC. Protein: CSAVTEYNEQFF. The genes are TRBV29-1 and TRBJ2-1; possible D gene TRBD1, 5 bases. With 7 bases removed from V and 4 bases from J, the gap between germline ends came to 11 bases. The CDR3 contains 12 residues. Germline lookup yields CDR1 SQVTM and CDR2 ANQGSEA.

The chain employs TRBV10-3 and TRBJ1-1; D might be TRBD1 (5 bases). CDR1 and CDR2 (germline): ENHRY, SYGVKD. The CDR3 length is 14 residues. Trimming cost V 3 bases and J 5 bases, with 13 bases left between them. In DNA form, the CDR3 reads TGTGCCATCAGTGAAGATCCGGGGGTTACTGAAGCTTTCTTT. It yields the protein CAISEDPGVTEAFF.

The J gene is TRBJ2-6, the V gene TRBV23-1; D not certain. TRBV23-1 is reported as an ORF; its role is uncertain. The CDR3 totals 16 residues. Trimming cost V 0 bases and J 0 bases, with 6 bases left between them. Written as DNA, the CDR3 is TGCGCCAGCAGTCAATCCCGGAACTCTGGGGCCAACGTCCTGACTTTC. This codes for CASSQSRNSGANVLTF.

The J gene is TRBJ1-1, the V gene TRBV2; D call uncertain. Germline CDR1 SNHLY, CDR2 FYNNEI. V was trimmed by 4 bases and J by 6 bases, leaving 12 bases between them. CDR3 length: 13 amino acids. DNA for the CDR3: TGTGCCAGCAGTGTGGGAAGAGGCGCTGAAGCTTTCTTT. Translation: CASSVGRGAEAFF.